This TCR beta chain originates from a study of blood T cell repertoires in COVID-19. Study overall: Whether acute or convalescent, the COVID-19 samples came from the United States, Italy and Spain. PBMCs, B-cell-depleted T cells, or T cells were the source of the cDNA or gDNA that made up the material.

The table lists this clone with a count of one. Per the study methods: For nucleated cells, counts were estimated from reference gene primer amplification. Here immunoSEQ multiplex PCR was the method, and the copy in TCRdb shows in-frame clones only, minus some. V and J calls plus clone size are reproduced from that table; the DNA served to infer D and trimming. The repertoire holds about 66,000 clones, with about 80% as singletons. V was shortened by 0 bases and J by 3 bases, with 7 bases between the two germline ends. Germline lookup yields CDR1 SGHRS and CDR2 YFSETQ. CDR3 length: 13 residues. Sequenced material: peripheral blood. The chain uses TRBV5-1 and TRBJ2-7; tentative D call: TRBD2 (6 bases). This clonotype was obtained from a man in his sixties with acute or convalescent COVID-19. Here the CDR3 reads CASSLVEGYEQYF. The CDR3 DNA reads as TGCGCCAGCAGCTTGGTGGAGGGCTACGAGCAGTACTTC.